Included here is one T cell receptor (beta chain) sequence, with context. Sequencing used immunoSEQ multiplex PCR; TCRdb keeps in-frame clones, though not all of them. The table shows roughly 200,000 clones, with about 85% occurring only once. The data belong to a study of blood T cell repertoires in COVID-19. Study information: The United States, Italy and Spain provided the acute and convalescent COVID-19 samples.

The germline V gene encodes CDR1 SGHNT and CDR2 YYREEE (reference sequence). The CDR3 runs to 18 residues. J gave up 4 bases and V 4 bases, and 8 bases lay outside the gene matches. This TCR derives from a person aged 65-85 years with COVID-19, enrolled during active disease. The chain couples TRBV5-4 to TRBJ2-2; 15 bases are shared with TRBD2. Input material: peripheral blood. CDR3 in DNA: TGTGCCAGCAGCACTCCGGGACTAGCGGGGGGCTTCACCGGGGAGCTGTTTTTT. It codes for CASSTPGLAGGFTGELFF.